This is a list of T cell receptor beta chains from one sample in a study of shared clonotypes between healthy human individuals. Produced via immunoSEQ multiplex PCR; TCRdb's table is partial and in-frame only. The table records under 1,900,000 clones, around 98.5% of them present only once. The specimen sequenced was naive CD4+ T cells sorted from blood. The source is a man under 40 in good health. Each CDR3 is given without its conserved first and last residue. Size is stated for part of the rows, as once, few or many counts, or as a class when the clone is expanded.

NA | TRBV5-1 | ASKQGAGNTEAF
once | TRBV18 | ASSPPFSNTGELF
NA | TRBV9 | ASRSLGDGYT
once | TRBV7-6 | ASSYERVAGELF
NA | TRBV7-9 | ASSLGGLAGSYEQY
once | TRBV27 | ASSPRWGAETQY
NA | TRBV6-1 | ASSEGLAGGRSEQF
NA | TRBV10-1 | ASSRGSQETQY
once | TRBV25-1 | ASSETLGTSGRFNEQF
NA | TRBV9 | ASSVDKDTQY
NA | TRBV30 | AWRPTGGDVEKLF
NA | TRBV6-1 | ASSPAAGGLYEQY
NA | TRBV29-1 | SVGTTEAF
NA | TRBV28 | ASSLKVGIKSYEQY
NA | TRBV6-5 | ASRRRRGVVTEAF
NA | TRBV28 | ASSPPDRPFYGYT
NA | TRBV5-1 | ASSLAVGGYEQY
NA | TRBV11-2 | ASSFGSNRGTSEQY
NA | TRBV14 | ASSQVAGLESSYEQY
NA | TRBV7-8 | ASSLANAYEQY
NA | TRBV18 | ASTPLTSGLSYNEQF
NA | TRBV6-1 | ASSQTDRVY
once | TRBV25-1 | ASSDSGHYEQY
NA | TRBV18 | ASSPRPGTPRLAGINEQF
NA | TRBV28 | ASSLRPANYGYT
NA | TRBV27 | ASSFRWDRGNEQY
NA | TRBV4-1 | ASSQAGLAGGNTDTQY
NA | TRBV28 | ASSPRTLPNQPQH
NA | TRBV5-8 | ASSLWTGSIEKLF
NA | TRBV4-1 | ASSQAPSVSYNEQF
NA | TRBV19 | ASSIDPPNGEDTQY
once | TRBV6-5 | ASSYSPRTYNEQF
NA | TRBV30 | AWSVPTAMIKNIQY
NA | TRBV19 | ASSIAGGFNTEAF
NA | TRBV15 | ATSRDPAAGELF
NA | TRBV19 | ASSIGVARTYEQY
NA | TRBV27 | ASSLPFKTGRNEQF
NA | TRBV29-1 | SGWRQQQETQY
NA | TRBV18 | ASSPGQGKTYEQY
NA | TRBV18 | ASSTSGTSYNEQF
once | TRBV9 | ASSAVAGSDTQY
NA | TRBV18 | ASSLTSLGYEQY
NA | TRBV2 | ASSVSWGSSNQPQH
NA | TRBV5-4 | ASSYNINYEQY
NA | TRBV18 | ASSPGASGIGEQF
NA | TRBV6-6 | ASSNRALGDLGELF
NA | TRBV28 | ASSFSGTGETEAF
NA | TRBV27 | ASSPFGQRGPGGYGYT
NA | TRBV7-6 | ASSIGTAGSNQPQH
NA | TRBV9 | ASSPNRGPYYEQY
NA | TRBV5-6 | ASSPQGRESSYEQY
NA | TRBV27 | ASSFLPTSPGELF
NA | TRBV10-3 | AIRASGETQY
NA | TRBV10-1 | ASGETGAPSYEQY
NA | TRBV20-1 | SASRTTEAF
NA | TRBV28 | ASRPGLGPMTDTQY
NA | TRBV4-1 | ASSQATSWDYGYT
NA | TRBV4-3 | ASSIHREVRTEAF
NA | TRBV7-2 | ASSQGGTLGMTEQY
NA | TRBV11-2 | ASSLDPVGRVDYGYT